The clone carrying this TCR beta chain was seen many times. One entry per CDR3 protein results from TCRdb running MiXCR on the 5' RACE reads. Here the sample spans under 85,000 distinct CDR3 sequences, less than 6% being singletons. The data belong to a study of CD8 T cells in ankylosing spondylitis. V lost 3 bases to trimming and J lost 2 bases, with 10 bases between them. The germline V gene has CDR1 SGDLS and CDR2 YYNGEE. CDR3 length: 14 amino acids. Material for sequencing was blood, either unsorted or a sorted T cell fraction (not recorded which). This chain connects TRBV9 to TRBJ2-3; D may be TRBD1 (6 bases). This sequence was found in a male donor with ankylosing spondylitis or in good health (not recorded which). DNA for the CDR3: TGTGCCAGCAGCGGGACAGCGAACACAGATACGCAGTATTTT. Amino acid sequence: CASSGTANTDTQYF. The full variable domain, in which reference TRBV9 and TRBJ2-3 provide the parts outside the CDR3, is DSGVTQTPKHLITATGQRVTLRCSPRSGDLSVYWYQQSLDQGLQFLIQYYNGEERAKGNILERFSAQQFPDLHSELNLSSLELGDSALYFCASSGTANTDTQYFGPGTRLTVL.